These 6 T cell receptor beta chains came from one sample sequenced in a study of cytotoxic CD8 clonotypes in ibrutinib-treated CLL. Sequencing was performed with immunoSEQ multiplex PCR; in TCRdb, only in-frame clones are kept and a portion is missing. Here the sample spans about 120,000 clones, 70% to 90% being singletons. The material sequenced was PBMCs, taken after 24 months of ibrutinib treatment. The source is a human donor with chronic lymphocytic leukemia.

This CDR3 is CASSLDGSGTDTQYF. In nucleotides, the CDR3 is TGCGCCAGCAGCTTGGATGGGAGCGGGACAGATACGCAGTATTTT. The chain uses TRBV5-1 and TRBJ2-3; a possible D gene is TRBD2 (6 bases). The V end was cut by 0 bases, the J end by 3 bases, with 11 bases between. CDR1 SGHRS and CDR2 YFSETQ come from the germline V gene. The CDR3 spans 15 residues.

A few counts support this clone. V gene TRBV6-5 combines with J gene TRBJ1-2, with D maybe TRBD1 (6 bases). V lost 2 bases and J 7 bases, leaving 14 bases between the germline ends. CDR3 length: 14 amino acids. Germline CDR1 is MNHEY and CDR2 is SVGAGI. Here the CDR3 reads CASSYMGARPGYTF. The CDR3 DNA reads TGTGCCAGCAGTTACATGGGGGCGCGACCTGGCTACACCTTC.

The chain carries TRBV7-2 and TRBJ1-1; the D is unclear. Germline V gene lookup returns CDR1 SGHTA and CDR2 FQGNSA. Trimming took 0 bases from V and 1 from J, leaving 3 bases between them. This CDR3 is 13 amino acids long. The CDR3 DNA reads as TGTGCCAGCAGCTTAGCCAAGAACACTGAAGCTTTCTTT. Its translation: CASSLAKNTEAFF. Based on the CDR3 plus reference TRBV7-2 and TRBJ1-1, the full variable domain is GAGVSQSPSNKVTEKGKDVELRCDPISGHTALYWYRQSLGQGLEFLIYFQGNSAPDKSGLPSDRFSAERTGGSVSTLTIQRTQQEDSAVYLCASSLAKNTEAFFGQGTRLTVV.

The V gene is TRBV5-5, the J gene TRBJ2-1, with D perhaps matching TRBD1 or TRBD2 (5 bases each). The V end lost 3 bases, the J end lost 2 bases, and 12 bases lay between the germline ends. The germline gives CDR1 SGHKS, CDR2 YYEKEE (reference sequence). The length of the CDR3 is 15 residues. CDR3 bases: TGTGCCAGCAGCTGGGACGGGGATCCCTACAATGAGCAGTTCTTC. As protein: CASSWDGDPYNEQFF.

The CDR3 loop is CASGGEVGQPQHF. In nucleotides, the CDR3 is TGTGCCTCGGGGGGGGAAGTTGGCCAGCCCCAGCATTTT. This chain uses TRBV6-5 with TRBJ1-5, with D possibly being TRBD1 (5 bases). The CDR3 contains 13 residues. Germline-derived CDR1 and CDR2 are MNHEY and SVGAGI. Trimming left V 11 bases short and J 7 bases short, with 18 bases between.

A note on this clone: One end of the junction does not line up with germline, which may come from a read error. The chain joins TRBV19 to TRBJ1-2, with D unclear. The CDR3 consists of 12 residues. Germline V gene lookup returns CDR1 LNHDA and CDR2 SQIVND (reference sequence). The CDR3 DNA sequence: TGTGCCAGTACCCCCCCGGACGGGATAACCAGCTTC. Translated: CASTPPDGITSF. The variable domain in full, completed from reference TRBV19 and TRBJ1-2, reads DGGITQSPKYLFRKEGQNVTLSCEQNLNHDAMYWYRQDPGQGLRLIYYSQIVNDFQKGDIAEGYSVSREKKESFPLTVTSAQKNPTAFYLCASTPPDGITSFGSGTRLTVV.